What follows are 3 T cell receptor beta chains derived from one specimen sequenced in a study of cytomegalovirus exposure and HLA in healthy donors. The PCR had 60 Vbeta and 13 Jbeta primers. Using immunoSEQ multiplex PCR, the repertoire was profiled, and TCRdb retains in-frame clones only, with some absent. Among under 130,000 clones listed, over 70% were seen once. Sequenced: PBMCs. Receptors were obtained from a man aged 45 to 65 in good health and CMV-seropositive.

The chain has TRBV19 and TRBJ2-2; 10 nucleotides line up with TRBD2. CDR1 is LNHDA and CDR2 is SQIVND in the germline V gene (reference sequence). CDR3 size: 17 residues. J gave up 5 bases and V 8 bases, and 14 bases lay outside the gene matches. CDR3: CASRVQGTSERTGELFF. The DNA of the CDR3 is TGTGCCAGTCGCGTACAAGGGACTAGCGAAAGGACCGGGGAGCTGTTTTTT. Combining the CDR3 with reference TRBV19 and TRBJ2-2 gives the whole variable domain DGGITQSPKYLFRKEGQNVTLSCEQNLNHDAMYWYRQDPGQGLRLIYYSQIVNDFQKGDIAEGYSVSREKKESFPLTVTSAQKNPTAFYLCASRVQGTSERTGELFFGEGSRLTVL.

The chain couples TRBV29-1 to TRBJ2-7; D unclear. V lost 1 base, J lost 2 bases, and 9 bases lay in between. Germline CDR1 reads SQVTM; CDR2 reads ANQGSEA. CDR3 length equals 13 residues. CDR3 bases: TGCAGCGTTGAAGTGTCAGCGACCTACGAGCAGTACTTC. Its protein is CSVEVSATYEQYF.

This chain uses TRBV5-4 with TRBJ1-1, with 9 positions matching TRBD1. The V segment lost 4 bases and the J segment 7 bases; nucleotides outside the gene matches: 8. The CDR3 runs 14 residues. Germline V lookup: CDR1 SGHNT, CDR2 YYREEE (reference sequence). The CDR3 nucleotides read TGTGCCAGCAGCAGACCCGGGACAGGGAGTGAAGCTTTCTTT. Its protein product is CASSRPGTGSEAFF.